Shown below are 17 T cell receptor beta chains from a single sample sequenced in a study of blood T cell repertoires in COVID-19. This table comes from immunoSEQ multiplex PCR, and its TCRdb copy is limited to in-frame clones, with some not included. The repertoire holds tens of thousands of clones, with roughly 72% as singletons. The sequencing input was peripheral blood. Receptors were obtained from a woman aged 55-69 years in a cohort sampled during active or convalescent COVID-19.

The V call is TRBV6-2 or TRBV6-3, the J call TRBJ1-2; 7 nucleotides agree with TRBD1. Germline V lookup: CDR1 MNHEY, CDR2 SVGEGT. The CDR3 is made up of 15 amino acids. Trimming took 0 bases from V and 5 from J; bases not matched to a gene: 6. This chain's CDR3 is CASSYSRTGGYGYTF. CDR3 coding DNA: TGTGCCAGCAGTTACTCCCGGACAGGCGGATATGGCTACACCTTC.

V usage is TRBV4-1 and J usage is TRBJ1-5, with D maybe TRBD1 (6 bases). Trimming took 1 base from V and 6 from J, leaving 13 bases between them. Looked up from germline, CDR1 is MGHRA and CDR2 is YSYEKL. This CDR3 spans 15 amino acids. The CDR3 nucleotides are TGCGCCAGCAGCCAAGGAGAAACAGGGCTTCAGCCCCAGCATTTT. Residues: CASSQGETGLQPQHF.

The rearrangement joins TRBV10-2 to TRBJ2-5; 9 positions match TRBD1. V gave up 7 bases and J gave up 0 bases; unmatched junction bases: 9. Germline loops: CDR1 WSHSY, CDR2 SAAADI. This CDR3 spans 16 amino acids. The CDR3 DNA reads TGCGCCAGCACAGAGGGACAGGGCCTGTACCAAGAGACCCAGTACTTC. Translated: CASTEGQGLYQETQYF.

The CDR3: CASSSDRGQTQYF. Here the CDR3 DNA reads TGTGCCAGCAGCTCCGACAGGGGACAGACCCAGTACTTC. The chain joins TRBV2 to TRBJ2-5; 8 nucleotides line up with TRBD1. After removal of 6 bases from V and 6 bases from J, the junction contained 6 bases not matched to a gene. This CDR3 region has 13 residues. The germline V gene has CDR1 SNHLY and CDR2 FYNNEI.

The CDR3 sequence: CARRYRPGLEAFF. CDR3 coding DNA: TGCGCCAGACGATACAGGCCCGGGTTGGAAGCTTTCTTT. This sequence joins TRBV23-1 and TRBJ1-1, with D tentatively TRBD1 (5 bases). Being an ORF, TRBV23-1 has a function that is uncertain. This CDR3 region has 13 residues. V was trimmed by 9 bases and J by 8 bases, leaving 19 bases between them.

The chain joins TRBV9 to TRBJ2-2; tentative D call: TRBD2 (6 bases). Germline V gene lookup returns CDR1 SGDLS and CDR2 YYNGEE. V was cut by 0 bases and J by 5 bases, with 14 bases left in between. The CDR3 loop spans 16 amino acids. CDR3 coding DNA: TGTGCCAGCAGCGTAGAACGTCCTGGGGGGACCGGGGAGCTGTTTTTT. This codes for CASSVERPGGTGELFF. Filled out from reference TRBV9 and TRBJ2-2, the complete variable domain reads DSGVTQTPKHLITATGQRVTLRCSPRSGDLSVYWYQQSLDQGLQFLIQYYNGEERAKGNILERFSAQQFPDLHSELNLSSLELGDSALYFCASSVERPGGTGELFFGEGSRLTVL.

The rearrangement joins TRBV5-1 to TRBJ2-7; 8 bases line up with TRBD1. This CDR3 spans 15 amino acids. The trim removed 3 bases at V and 0 bases at J, leaving 5 bases unmatched. The germline gives CDR1 SGHRS, CDR2 YFSETQ. CDR3 nucleotide sequence: TGCGCCAGCAGCTCGGGACAGGCGGGCTCCTACGAGCAGTACTTC. This gives the protein CASSSGQAGSYEQYF.

The V gene is TRBV9, the J gene TRBJ1-3; the D gene is possibly TRBD1 (5 bases). Germline lookup yields CDR1 SGDLS and CDR2 YYNGEE. The CDR3 is 14 amino acids. Deletions cut 4 bases from V and 0 bases from J, with 8 bases between. The CDR3 DNA is TGTGCCAGCAGCTCGGGGGTCTCTGGAAACACCATATATTTT. It encodes CASSSGVSGNTIYF.

The chain combines TRBV6-5 with TRBJ2-7; 11 bases align to TRBD1. CDR3 length equals 14 residues. The V gene's germline CDR1 is MNHEY and CDR2 SVGAGI. V dropped 7 bases and J dropped 3; count of bases not matched to a gene: 5. The CDR3 protein is CASKRTGGVYEQYF. Here the CDR3 DNA reads TGTGCCAGCAAGCGGACAGGGGGCGTCTACGAGCAGTACTTC.

J is TRBJ2-1 and V is TRBV4-3; D uncertain. V was shortened by 1 base and J by 7 bases, with 2 bases between the two germline ends. The CDR3 length is 11 residues. Germline V gene data show CDR1 as LGHNA and CDR2 as YSLEER. For the CDR3, the DNA is TGCGCCAGCAGCCAAGCAAATGAGCAGTTCTTC. Its translation is CASSQANEQFF.

V is TRBV2 and J is TRBJ2-7; TRBD1 might be the D (7 bases). The germline V and J ends were trimmed by 4 bases and 11 bases, with 18 bases remaining between them. The CDR3 spans 13 residues. Germline lookup yields CDR1 SNHLY and CDR2 FYNNEI. The CDR3 DNA reads as TGTGCCAGCAGTGTAGGGGGCGCAGGAGGGAAGTACTTC. Amino acids: CASSVGGAGGKYF.

This chain uses TRBV21-1 with TRBJ1-5; the table calls TRBD1, which could not be checked here. TRBV21-1 is a listed pseudogene. This CDR3 comprises 19 residues. In DNA form, the CDR3 reads TGTGCCAGCAGCACCACGGGGACAGGGGCCCCCAAGTGTTATCAGCCCCAGCATTTT. It codes for CASSTTGTGAPKCYQPQHF.

V gene TRBV18 combines with J gene TRBJ2-7; D is undetermined. Trimming removed 0 bases from V and 6 bases from J, with 9 bases in between. Looked up from germline, CDR1 is KGHSH and CDR2 is LQKENI. This CDR3 has 13 amino acids. The CDR3 region has the DNA TGTGCCAGCTCACCACCATCAGGTCCCGAGCAGTACTTC. Its translation: CASSPPSGPEQYF. Filled out from reference TRBV18 and TRBJ2-7, the complete variable domain reads NAGVMQNPRHLVRRRGQEARLRCSPMKGHSHVYWYRQLPEEGLKFMVYLQKENIIDESGMPKERFSAEFPKEGPSILRIQQVVRGDSAAYFCASSPPSGPEQYFGPGTRLTVT.

The J gene is TRBJ2-6, the V gene TRBV2; a weak D match, TRBD2 (5 bases). CDR1 and CDR2 (germline): SNHLY, FYNNEI. The CDR3 is made up of 15 amino acids. V gave up 9 bases and J gave up 0 bases, with 12 bases separating them. The CDR3 DNA reads TGTGCCAGAAACTCCCGGGACTCTGGGGCCAACGTCCTGACTTTC. It translates to CARNSRDSGANVLTF.

V gene TRBV2 combines with J gene TRBJ1-2; TRBD1 is a possible D gene (5 bases). The germline V and J ends were trimmed by 7 bases and 8 bases, with 23 bases remaining between them. The CDR3 has 15 residues. Germline CDR1 reads SNHLY; CDR2 reads FYNNEI. This CDR3 reads CASTSSARKGLGYTF. The CDR3 DNA sequence: TGTGCCAGCACCAGCTCCGCCAGGAAGGGGCTCGGCTACACCTTC.

In its sample, this clone was seen a few times. The chain combines TRBV30 with TRBJ2-1; D is unclear. The CDR3 extends over 11 amino acids. V shed 1 base and J shed 7 bases, with 5 bases lying between them. Germline CDR1 and CDR2: GTSNPN and SVGIG (reference sequence). The CDR3 DNA sequence: TGTGCCTGGAGTGGTCGGAATGAGCAGTTCTTC. Protein sequence: CAWSGRNEQFF.

This clone has just a few counts. This sequence joins TRBV6-5 and TRBJ1-1; 8 bases map to TRBD1. This CDR3 is built from 15 residues. The V segment lost 2 bases and the J segment 4 bases; nucleotides outside the gene matches: 6. CDR1 and CDR2 (germline): MNHEY, SVGAGI. As DNA, the CDR3 is TGTGCCAGCAGTTACCGGACAGGGTGGGGCACTGAAGCTTTCTTT. Translation: CASSYRTGWGTEAFF.